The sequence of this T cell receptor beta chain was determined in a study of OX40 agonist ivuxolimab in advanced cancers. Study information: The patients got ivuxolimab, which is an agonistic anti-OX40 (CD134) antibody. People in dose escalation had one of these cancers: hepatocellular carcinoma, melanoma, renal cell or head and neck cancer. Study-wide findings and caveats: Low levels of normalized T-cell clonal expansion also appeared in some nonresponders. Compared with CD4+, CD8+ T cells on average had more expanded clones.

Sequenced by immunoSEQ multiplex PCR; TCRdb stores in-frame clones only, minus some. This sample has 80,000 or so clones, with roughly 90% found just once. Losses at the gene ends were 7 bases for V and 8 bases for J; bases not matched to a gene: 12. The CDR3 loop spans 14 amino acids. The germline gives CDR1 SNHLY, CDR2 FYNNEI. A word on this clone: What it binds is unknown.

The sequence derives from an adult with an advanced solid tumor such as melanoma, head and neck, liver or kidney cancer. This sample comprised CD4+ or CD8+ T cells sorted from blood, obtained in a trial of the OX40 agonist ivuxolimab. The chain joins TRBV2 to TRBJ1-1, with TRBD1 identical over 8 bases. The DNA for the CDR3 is TGTGCCAGCATTCCGGACAGGGTTCCTACCGAAGCTTTCTTT. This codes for CASIPDRVPTEAFF.